The clone carrying this T cell receptor beta chain came up a few times. The antigen is undetermined. The record originates from a study of vaccination and CD4 T cells after COVID-19. The wider study: Overlapping spike pools from SARS-CoV-2 and HCoV-NL63, HCoV-OC43 and HCoV-229E served as culture stimuli.

The CDR3 has 20 residues. CDR1 and CDR2 (germline): SGHVS, FNYEAQ. The J segment lost 4 bases and the V segment lost 1 base, leaving 19 bases of the junction unmatched. At the Johns Hopkins FTIC core, DNA taken from cultured CD4+ T cells was sequenced by way of the Oncomine TCR Beta short-read assay. A single record per CDR3 protein comes from TCRdb applying MiXCR to the PCR reads. The table includes about 24,000 distinct CDR3 sequences, about two fifths detected once. Regarding the study as a whole: Within the convalescent patients, a median approximately 89% of the SARS-CoV-2-reactive clones were ones that appeared only post-vaccination.

Described time point: late sampling 161 to 241 days after vaccination in three convalescent patients. The treatment was: approximately nine-day PBMC culture with coronavirus spike peptide pools or control peptides (ViraFEST assay). PCR positivity dates ran from March to December 2020, preceding US Alpha, Beta and Delta variants. At both days 3 and 7, half the medium was replaced with fresh IL-2 medium. This material consisted of CD4+ T cells from blood, cultured in vitro, taken about 7 months after SARS-CoV-2 vaccination. J is TRBJ2-7 and V is TRBV7-6; 10 bases align to TRBD2. This TCR came from a human donor who had recovered from COVID-19. The CDR3 DNA is TGTGCCAGCAGCTTAGGGGCTAGCGGGAGAACATCGGAAAGATCTTACGAGCAGTACTTC. It encodes CASSLGASGRTSERSYEQYF.